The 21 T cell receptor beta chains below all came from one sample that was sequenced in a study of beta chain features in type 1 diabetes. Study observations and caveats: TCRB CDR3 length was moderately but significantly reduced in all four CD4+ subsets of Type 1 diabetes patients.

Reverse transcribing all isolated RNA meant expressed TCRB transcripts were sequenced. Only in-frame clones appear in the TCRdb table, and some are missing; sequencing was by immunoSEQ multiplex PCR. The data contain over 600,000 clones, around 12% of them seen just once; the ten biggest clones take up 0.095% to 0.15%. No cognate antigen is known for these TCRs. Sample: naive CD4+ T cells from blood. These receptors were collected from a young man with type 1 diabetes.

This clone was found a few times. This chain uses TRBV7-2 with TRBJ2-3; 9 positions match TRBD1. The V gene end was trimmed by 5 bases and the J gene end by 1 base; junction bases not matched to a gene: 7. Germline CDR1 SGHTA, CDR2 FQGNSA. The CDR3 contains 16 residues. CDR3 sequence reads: CASSISRDRGTDTQYF. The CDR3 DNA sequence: TGTGCCAGCAGCATCAGCCGGGACAGGGGCACAGATACGCAGTATTTT.

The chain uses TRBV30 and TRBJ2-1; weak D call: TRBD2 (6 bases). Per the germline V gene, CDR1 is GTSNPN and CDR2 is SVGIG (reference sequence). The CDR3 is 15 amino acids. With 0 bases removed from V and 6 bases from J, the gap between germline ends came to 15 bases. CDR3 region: CAWSVAAGLSNEQFF. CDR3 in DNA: TGTGCCTGGAGTGTAGCGGCGGGGTTAAGCAATGAGCAGTTCTTC. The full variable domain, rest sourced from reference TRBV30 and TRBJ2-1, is SQTIHQWPATLVQPVGSPLSLECTVEGTSNPNLYWYRQAAGRGLQLLFYSVGIGQISSEVPQNLSASRPQDRQFILSSKKLLLSDSGFYLCAWSVAAGLSNEQFFGPGTRLTVL.

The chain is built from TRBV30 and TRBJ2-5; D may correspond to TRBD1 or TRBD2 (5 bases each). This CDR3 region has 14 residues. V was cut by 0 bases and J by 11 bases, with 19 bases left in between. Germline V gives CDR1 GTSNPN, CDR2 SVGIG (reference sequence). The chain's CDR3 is CAWSVEEGLGEQYF. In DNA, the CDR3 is TGTGCCTGGAGTGTAGAAGAGGGCTTGGGGGAGCAGTACTTC.

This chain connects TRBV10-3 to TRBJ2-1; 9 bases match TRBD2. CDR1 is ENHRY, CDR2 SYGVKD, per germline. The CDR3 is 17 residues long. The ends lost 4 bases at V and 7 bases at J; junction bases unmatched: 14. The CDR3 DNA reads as TGTGCCATCAGTGGGGCCTTTAGCGGGGGCGCGAATAATGAGCAGTTCTTC. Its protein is CAISGAFSGGANNEQFF.

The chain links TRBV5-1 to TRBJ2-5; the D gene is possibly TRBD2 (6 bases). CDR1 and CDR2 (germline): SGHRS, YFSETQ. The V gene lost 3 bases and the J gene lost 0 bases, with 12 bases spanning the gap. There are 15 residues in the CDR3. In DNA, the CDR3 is TGCGCCAGCAGCTACCTAACGGGGGACCAAGAGACCCAGTACTTC. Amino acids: CASSYLTGDQETQYF.

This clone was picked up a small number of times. The CDR3 protein is CASSEFSGQGGYNEQFF. DNA for the CDR3: TGTGCCAGCAGTGAATTCAGCGGTCAGGGGGGATACAATGAGCAGTTCTTC. The chain combines TRBV25-1 with TRBJ2-1; a possible D gene is TRBD1 (7 bases). V was trimmed by 1 base and J by 4 bases, leaving 17 bases between them. CDR1 and CDR2 (germline): MGHDK, SYGVNS. This CDR3 region has 17 residues.

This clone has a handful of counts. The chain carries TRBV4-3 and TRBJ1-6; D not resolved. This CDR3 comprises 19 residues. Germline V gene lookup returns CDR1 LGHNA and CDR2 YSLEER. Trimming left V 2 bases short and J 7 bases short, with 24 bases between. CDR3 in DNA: TGCGCCAGCAGCCAACCGCACTTTGGGGAGAGGAATGGGAATTCACCCCTCCACTTT. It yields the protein CASSQPHFGERNGNSPLHF.

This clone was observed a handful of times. CDR3 sequence reads: CASSLGPGPTDTQYF. The DNA of the CDR3 is TGCGCCAGCAGCTTAGGCCCCGGACCCACAGATACGCAGTATTTT. The rearrangement links TRBV5-1 to TRBJ2-3; D not resolved. Germline V gives CDR1 SGHRS, CDR2 YFSETQ. V lost 2 bases to trimming and J lost 2 bases, with 12 bases between them. CDR3 size: 15 residues.

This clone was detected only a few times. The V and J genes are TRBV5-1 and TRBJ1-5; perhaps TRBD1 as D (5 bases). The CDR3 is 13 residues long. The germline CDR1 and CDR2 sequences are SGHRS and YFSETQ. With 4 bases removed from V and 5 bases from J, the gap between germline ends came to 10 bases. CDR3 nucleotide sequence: TGCGCCAGCAGCGGCGGGGGAGATCAGCCCCAGCATTTT. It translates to CASSGGGDQPQHF. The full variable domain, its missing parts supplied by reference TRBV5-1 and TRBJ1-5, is KAGVTQTPRYLIKTRGQQVTLSCSPISGHRSVSWYQQTPGQGLQFLFEYFSETQRNKGNFPGRFSGRQFSNSRSEMNVSTLELGDSALYLCASSGGGDQPQHFGDGTRLSIL.

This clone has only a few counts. The CDR3 spells CASSLTGVAGELFF. CDR3 bases: TGTGCCAGCAGCTTAACAGGGGTCGCCGGGGAGCTGTTTTTT. This chain uses TRBV7-2 with TRBJ2-2; 7 bases fit TRBD1. Per the germline V gene, CDR1 is SGHTA and CDR2 is FQGNSA. This CDR3 region has 14 residues. J gave up 6 bases and V 2 bases, and 3 bases lay outside the gene matches.

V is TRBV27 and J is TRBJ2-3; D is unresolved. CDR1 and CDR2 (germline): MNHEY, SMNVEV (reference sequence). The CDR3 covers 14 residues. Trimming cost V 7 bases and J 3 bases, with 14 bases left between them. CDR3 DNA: TGTGCCAGCACTCCGATGATGGGGACAGATACGCAGTATTTT. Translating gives CASTPMMGTDTQYF.

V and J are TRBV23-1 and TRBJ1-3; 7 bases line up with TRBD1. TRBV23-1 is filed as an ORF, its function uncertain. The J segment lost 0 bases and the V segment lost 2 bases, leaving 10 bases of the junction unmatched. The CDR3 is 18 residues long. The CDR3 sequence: CASSQIGRQGCSGNTIYF. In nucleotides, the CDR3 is TGCGCCAGCAGTCAAATAGGAAGACAGGGCTGCTCTGGAAACACCATATATTTT.

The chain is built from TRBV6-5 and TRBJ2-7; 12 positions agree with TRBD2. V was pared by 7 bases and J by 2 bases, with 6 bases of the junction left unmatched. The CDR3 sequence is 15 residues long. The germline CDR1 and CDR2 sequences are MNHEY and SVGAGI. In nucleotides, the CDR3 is TGTGCCAGCAATAGACTAGCGGGAGCAACCTACGAGCAGTACTTC. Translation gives CASNRLAGATYEQYF.

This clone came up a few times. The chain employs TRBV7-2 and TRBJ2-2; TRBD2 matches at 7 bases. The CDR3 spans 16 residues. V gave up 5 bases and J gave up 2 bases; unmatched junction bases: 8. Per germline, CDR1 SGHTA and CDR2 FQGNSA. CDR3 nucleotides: TGTGCCAGCAGCCCGGGGGGTGCAGCAAACACCGGGGAGCTGTTTTTT. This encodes CASSPGGAANTGELFF.

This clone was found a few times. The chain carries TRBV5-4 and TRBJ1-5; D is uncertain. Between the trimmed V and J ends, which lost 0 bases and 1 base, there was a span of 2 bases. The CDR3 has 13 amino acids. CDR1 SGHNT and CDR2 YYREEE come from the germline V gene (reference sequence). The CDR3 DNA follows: TGTGCCAGCAGCTTGGTGAGCAATCAGCCCCAGCATTTT. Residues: CASSLVSNQPQHF.

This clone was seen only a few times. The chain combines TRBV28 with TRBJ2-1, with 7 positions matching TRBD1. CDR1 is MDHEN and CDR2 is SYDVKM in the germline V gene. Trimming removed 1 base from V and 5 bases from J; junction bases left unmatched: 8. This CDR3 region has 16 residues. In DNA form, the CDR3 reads TGTGCCAGCAGTTTATTCAGGACAGGACGTAACAATGAGCAGTTCTTC. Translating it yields CASSLFRTGRNNEQFF.

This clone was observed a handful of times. Here the CDR3 reads CASRIWGGETQYF. The CDR3 coding sequence is TGTGCCAGCAGGATTTGGGGGGGTGAGACCCAGTACTTC. The chain carries TRBV27 and TRBJ2-5; 7 positions agree with TRBD2. This CDR3 is 13 amino acids long. Looked up from germline, CDR1 is MNHEY and CDR2 is SMNVEV (reference sequence). Trimming cost V 6 bases and J 5 bases; bases outside gene matches: 6.

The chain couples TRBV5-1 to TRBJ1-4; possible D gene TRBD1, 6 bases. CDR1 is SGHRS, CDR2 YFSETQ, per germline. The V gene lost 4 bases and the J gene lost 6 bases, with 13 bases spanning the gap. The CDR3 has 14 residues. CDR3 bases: TGCGCCAGCAGCCTCCAATGGACAGATGAAAAACTGTTTTTT. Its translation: CASSLQWTDEKLFF.

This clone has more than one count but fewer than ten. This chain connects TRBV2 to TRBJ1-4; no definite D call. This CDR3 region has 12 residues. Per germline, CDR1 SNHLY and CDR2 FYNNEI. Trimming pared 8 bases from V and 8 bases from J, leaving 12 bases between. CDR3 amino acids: CASVREGEKLFF. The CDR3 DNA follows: TGTGCCAGCGTAAGGGAGGGAGAAAAACTGTTTTTT.

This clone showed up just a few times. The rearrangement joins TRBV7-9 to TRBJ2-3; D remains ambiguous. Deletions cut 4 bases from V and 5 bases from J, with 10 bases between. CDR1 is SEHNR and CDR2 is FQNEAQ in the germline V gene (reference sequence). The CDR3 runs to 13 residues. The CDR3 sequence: CASSYHREDTQYF. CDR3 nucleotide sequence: TGTGCCAGCAGCTACCACAGAGAAGATACGCAGTATTTT.

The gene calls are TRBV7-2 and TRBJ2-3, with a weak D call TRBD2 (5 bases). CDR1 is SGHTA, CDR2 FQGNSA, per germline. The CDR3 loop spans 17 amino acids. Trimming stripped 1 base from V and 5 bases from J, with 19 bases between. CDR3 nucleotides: TGTGCCAGCAGCTTAGTCGCGGGCAGGCAAGCTGAAGATACGCAGTATTTT. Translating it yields CASSLVAGRQAEDTQYF.